Shown below are 5 T cell receptor beta chains from a single sample sequenced in a study of vaccination and CD4 T cells after COVID-19. The treatment is: roughly 10-day PBMC culture with coronavirus spike peptide pools or control peptides (ViraFEST assay). These receptors lack a known antigen. Cultured CD4+ T cells had their DNA profiled by the Oncomine TCR Beta short-read assay. Via MiXCR, TCRdb re-called the PCR reads, giving one row per CDR3 protein. The profile shows more than 3,500 distinct CDR3 sequences, roughly two thirds of them singletons. The sample was CD4+ T cells from blood, cultured in vitro. The source of these receptors is a human donor who had recovered from COVID-19.

The chain combines TRBV19 with TRBJ2-7; D may match TRBD1 or TRBD2 (5 bases each). CDR3 length: 15 residues. Per germline, CDR1 LNHDA and CDR2 SQIVND (reference sequence). V gave up 4 bases and J gave up 3 bases, with 16 bases separating them. CDR3 loop: CASSSRGTILYEQYF. Here the CDR3 DNA reads TGTGCCAGTAGTAGTCGTGGGACCATCCTCTACGAGCAGTACTTC.

The V call is TRBV24-1, the J call TRBJ1-2; D is ambiguous. V was clipped by 3 bases and J by 5 bases, with 12 bases between them. Germline CDR1 is KGHDR and CDR2 is SFDVKD. The CDR3 is made up of 14 amino acids. The CDR3 spells CATSDPGREYGYTF. The CDR3 region has the DNA TGTGCCACCAGTGATCCTGGACGGGAATATGGCTACACCTTC.

The CDR3 protein is CASSLGTGTKYGYTF. CDR3 coding DNA: TGTGCCAGCAGCTTGGGCACCGGGACGAAGTATGGCTACACCTTC. V gene TRBV5-8 combines with J gene TRBJ1-2; possible D gene TRBD1, 5 bases. Between the trimmed V and J ends, which lost 0 bases and 5 bases, there was a span of 14 bases. Germline V gene lookup returns CDR1 SGHTS and CDR2 YDEGEE. The CDR3 length is 15 residues.

The V and J genes are TRBV7-2 and TRBJ2-7; the D gene is possibly TRBD2 (5 bases). Deletions cut 5 bases from V and 7 bases from J, with 15 bases between. CDR1 and CDR2 (germline): SGHTA, FQGNSA. The length of the CDR3 is 13 residues. The CDR3 is CASSVRGGQEQYF. The CDR3 DNA sequence: TGTGCCAGCAGCGTTCGAGGAGGCCAGGAGCAGTACTTC.

CDR3 nucleotides: TGTGCCAGCAGCTTCGGGGGGTCCCCGGATGATACGCAGTATTTT. Translating it yields CASSFGGSPDDTQYF. The V gene is TRBV7-2, the J gene TRBJ2-3; 7 bases agree with TRBD2. The germline CDR1 and CDR2 sequences are SGHTA and FQGNSA. With V trimmed by 3 bases and J by 6 bases, 9 bases remained unmatched. The CDR3 sequence is 15 residues long. The full variable domain, completed using reference TRBV7-2 and TRBJ2-3, is GAGVSQSPSNKVTEKGKDVELRCDPISGHTALYWYRQSLGQGLEFLIYFQGNSAPDKSGLPSDRFSAERTGGSVSTLTIQRTQQEDSAVYLCASSFGGSPDDTQYFGPGTRLTVL.